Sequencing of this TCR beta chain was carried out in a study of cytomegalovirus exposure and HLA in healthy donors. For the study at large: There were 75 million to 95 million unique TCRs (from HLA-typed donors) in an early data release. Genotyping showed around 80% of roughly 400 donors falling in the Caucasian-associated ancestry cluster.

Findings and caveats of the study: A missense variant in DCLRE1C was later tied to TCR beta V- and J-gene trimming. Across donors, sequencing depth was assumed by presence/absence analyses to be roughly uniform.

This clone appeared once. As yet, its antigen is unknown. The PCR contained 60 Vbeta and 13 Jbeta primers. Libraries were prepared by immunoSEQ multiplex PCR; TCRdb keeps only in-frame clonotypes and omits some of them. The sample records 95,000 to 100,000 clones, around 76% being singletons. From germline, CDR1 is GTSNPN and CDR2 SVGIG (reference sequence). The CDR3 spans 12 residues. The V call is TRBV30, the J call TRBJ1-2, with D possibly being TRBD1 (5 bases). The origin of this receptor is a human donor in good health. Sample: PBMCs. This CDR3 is CASIPGDDGYTF. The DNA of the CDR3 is TGTGCGTCTATACCGGGGGACGATGGCTACACCTTC.